This entry lists 18 T cell receptor beta chains sequenced from one sample in a study of cytomegalovirus exposure and HLA in healthy donors (dated by TCRdb to about 2017). The library was prepared using the immunoSEQ multiplex PCR assay. The immuneACCESS repertoire file appears here via TCRdb, limited to in-frame rearrangements. These files lack a portion of the clones; in checked studies, under half of the deficit traces to unresolved V genes, and the cause of the others is not known. A total of around 120,000 clones appear in this sample, approximately 90% of them only once. The top ten constitute around 4.5% of the sample. Specimen: PBMCs. The receptors stem from a man between 18 and 35 years old in good health and CMV-seropositive.

This sequence joins TRBV18 and TRBJ2-1; D perhaps matches TRBD2 (5 bases). V gave up 3 bases and J gave up 16 bases, with 16 bases separating them. The CDR3 is made up of 12 amino acids. Germline values: CDR1 KGHSH, CDR2 LQKENI. The CDR3 region has the DNA TGTGCCAGCTCACCCAGAGCACAAACGGGATTCTTC. Translation gives CASSPRAQTGFF.

The chain is built from TRBV9 and TRBJ2-1, with TRBD2 identical over 8 bases. Trimming at V came to 4 bases and at J to 3 bases, leaving 9 bases not matched to a gene. The germline CDR1 and CDR2 sequences are SGDLS and YYNGEE. This CDR3 contains 16 residues. CDR3 in DNA: TGTGCCAGCAGCTCAGAGGGACTAGAGGACTACAATGAGCAGTTCTTC. Protein sequence: CASSSEGLEDYNEQFF. The full variable domain, with the rest looked up from reference TRBV9 and TRBJ2-1, is DSGVTQTPKHLITATGQRVTLRCSPRSGDLSVYWYQQSLDQGLQFLIQYYNGEERAKGNILERFSAQQFPDLHSELNLSSLELGDSALYFCASSSEGLEDYNEQFFGPGTRLTVL.

This clone was counted between two and nine times. This chain links TRBV6-1 with TRBJ2-5, with D tentatively TRBD1 (5 bases). Germline V gene lookup returns CDR1 MNHNS and CDR2 SASEGT. V lost 7 bases and J lost 5, with 11 bases in between. The length of the CDR3 is 12 residues. CDR3 sequence (DNA): TGTGCCAGCACTAACAGGTGGGAGACCCAGTACTTC. This gives the protein CASTNRWETQYF.

The sample holds one count of this clone. The chain joins TRBV10-3 to TRBJ1-2; TRBD1 matches at 9 bases. CDR3 size: 15 residues. V gave up 3 bases and J gave up 7 bases; unmatched junction bases: 9. The germline CDR1 and CDR2 sequences are ENHRY and SYGVKD. CDR3 nucleotides: TGTGCCATCAGTGATCACAGGGGGCGAGTGAGTGGCTACACCTTC. The encoded protein is CAISDHRGRVSGYTF.

This clone has more than one count but fewer than ten. V usage is TRBV7-9 and J usage is TRBJ1-1; D call uncertain. Trimming shortened V by 3 bases and J by 4 bases, and 9 bases separated the two germline ends. Per germline, CDR1 SEHNR and CDR2 FQNEAQ (reference sequence). This CDR3 is 13 amino acids long. The CDR3 loop is CASSFGQSTEAFF. The CDR3 nucleotides are TGTGCCAGCAGCTTCGGTCAATCCACTGAAGCTTTCTTT.

This clone was seen a few times. This rearrangement joins TRBV6-5 to TRBJ1-2, with a possible D match to TRBD1 (6 bases). Trimming shortened V by 6 bases and J by 8 bases, and 16 bases separated the two germline ends. Germline CDR1 and CDR2: MNHEY and SVGAGI. The CDR3 contains 13 residues. In nucleotides, the CDR3 is TGTGCCAGCAGCATGGACAGTGGTAGGGGCTACACCTTC. Its protein is CASSMDSGRGYTF.

This chain uses TRBV10-2 with TRBJ2-2; 7 bases agree with TRBD2. CDR1 is WSHSY, CDR2 SAAADI, per germline. The V gene end was trimmed by 5 bases and the J gene end by 4 bases; junction bases not matched to a gene: 7. The CDR3 is made up of 15 amino acids. In nucleotides, the CDR3 is TGCGCCAGCAGTCTTACTAGCGTGCGCACCGGGGAGCTGTTTTTT. Its protein is CASSLTSVRTGELFF.

This chain links TRBV4-1 with TRBJ1-4; D ambiguous. Germline V gene data show CDR1 as MGHRA and CDR2 as YSYEKL. The CDR3 runs 12 residues. V was clipped by 5 bases and J by 14 bases, with 15 bases between them. For the CDR3, the DNA is TGCGCCAGCAGCAACCTCGGAGGGCGGCTGTTTTTT. This gives the protein CASSNLGGRLFF.

V and J are TRBV6-6 and TRBJ1-5; D gene uncertain. CDR1 MNHNY and CDR2 SVGAGI come from the germline V gene (reference sequence). The CDR3 covers 11 residues. V lost 6 bases to trimming and J lost 4 bases, with 4 bases between them. DNA of the CDR3: TGTGCCAGCAGGACAAATCAGCCCCAGCATTTT. This sequence encodes CASRTNQPQHF.

The chain couples TRBV2 to TRBJ1-5; possible D gene TRBD1, 6 bases. Trimming took off 5 bases at V and 5 bases at J, with 13 bases between the two ends. The CDR3 runs to 14 residues. Germline V gene data show CDR1 as SNHLY and CDR2 as FYNNEI. DNA of the CDR3: TGTGCCAGCAGTATACAGGGATTAGATCAGCCCCAGCATTTT. As protein: CASSIQGLDQPQHF.

The V and J genes are TRBV9 and TRBJ1-1; D is ambiguous. Looked up from germline, CDR1 is SGDLS and CDR2 is YYNGEE. This CDR3 contains 15 residues. V dropped 0 bases and J dropped 0 bases, with 9 bases sitting between them. The CDR3 region is CASSVEQNMNTEAFF. DNA of the CDR3: TGTGCCAGCAGCGTAGAACAGAACATGAACACTGAAGCTTTCTTT. Full variable domain (missing parts from reference TRBV9 and TRBJ1-1): DSGVTQTPKHLITATGQRVTLRCSPRSGDLSVYWYQQSLDQGLQFLIQYYNGEERAKGNILERFSAQQFPDLHSELNLSSLELGDSALYFCASSVEQNMNTEAFFGQGTRLTVV.

The gene calls are TRBV7-2 and TRBJ2-1; no reliable D call. V lost 3 bases, J lost 1 base, and 19 bases lay in between. CDR1 is SGHTA and CDR2 is FQGNSA in the germline V gene. The CDR3 covers 18 residues. The CDR3 reads CASSLILLRIRSYNEQFF. CDR3 DNA: TGTGCCAGCAGCTTGATTCTGTTGCGGATCCGATCCTACAATGAGCAGTTCTTC. Full variable domain (missing parts from reference TRBV7-2 and TRBJ2-1): GAGVSQSPSNKVTEKGKDVELRCDPISGHTALYWYRQSLGQGLEFLIYFQGNSAPDKSGLPSDRFSAERTGGSVSTLTIQRTQQEDSAVYLCASSLILLRIRSYNEQFFGPGTRLTVL.

The chain has TRBV10-3 and TRBJ2-3; 9 positions match TRBD2. The CDR3 contains 14 residues. Germline V CDR1 and CDR2: ENHRY, SYGVKD. Losses at the gene ends were 4 bases for V and 6 bases for J; bases not matched to a gene: 5. Here the CDR3 DNA reads TGTGCCATCAGTGGGACTAGCGCCGCCGATACGCAGTATTTT. This codes for CAISGTSAADTQYF.

The J gene is TRBJ2-5, the V gene TRBV9, with TRBD2 matching 10 bases. Germline lookup yields CDR1 SGDLS and CDR2 YYNGEE. The length of the CDR3 is 15 residues. The ends lost 4 bases at V and 5 bases at J; junction bases unmatched: 8. CDR3 protein: CASSRSSGGWETQYF. In DNA form, the CDR3 reads TGTGCCAGCAGCCGTTCTAGCGGGGGCTGGGAGACCCAGTACTTC.

The chain combines TRBV5-4 with TRBJ1-2; TRBD1 might be the D (6 bases). CDR3 length: 16 residues. The V gene lost 3 bases and the J gene lost 6 bases, with 21 bases spanning the gap. CDR1 and CDR2 (germline): SGHNT, YYREEE (reference sequence). CDR3 sequence (DNA): TGTGCCAGCAGCTCCCCTGGGGGGGCGCACCTCGATGGCTACACCTTC. Translation gives CASSSPGGAHLDGYTF.

V is TRBV5-1 and J is TRBJ2-7; no clear D gene. V was shortened by 2 bases and J by 2 bases, with 8 bases between the two germline ends. The CDR3 spans 13 residues. The germline V gene encodes CDR1 SGHRS and CDR2 YFSETQ. The CDR3 sequence: CASSFGSTYEQYF. CDR3 DNA: TGCGCCAGCAGCTTCGGTAGTACCTACGAGCAGTACTTC.

The chain uses TRBV29-1 and TRBJ2-7, with D tentatively TRBD1 (6 bases). This CDR3 is built from 14 residues. Germline values: CDR1 SQVTM, CDR2 ANQGSEA. V was clipped by 6 bases and J by 4 bases, with 19 bases between them. The CDR3 protein is CSVALRTERYEQYF. CDR3 DNA: TGCAGCGTGGCCTTACGGACAGAAAGGTACGAGCAGTACTTC.

The rearrangement uses TRBV29-1 and TRBJ2-3, with D tentatively TRBD2 (6 bases). Trimming left V 3 bases short and J 1 base short, with 8 bases between. Per germline, CDR1 SQVTM and CDR2 ANQGSEA. The CDR3 contains 13 residues. The CDR3 here is CSVDGGGTDTQYF. The CDR3 bases are TGCAGCGTTGACGGCGGGGGCACAGATACGCAGTATTTT.